A selection of T cell receptor beta chains follows, all from one sample in a study of cytomegalovirus exposure and HLA in healthy donors. Measured with immunoSEQ multiplex PCR; TCRdb has only the in-frame clones, and not every one. The table records tens of thousands of clones, roughly 82% of them present only once. What was sequenced was PBMCs. The receptors here all came from a woman under 30 in good health and CMV-seropositive. The CDR3 runs from the conserved cysteine through the conserved F or W. Each record gives: V gene, D gene, J gene, CDR3 DNA, CDR3 protein. A D gene is named only where the DNA matches it firmly.

TRBV18,TRBD1,TRBJ1-1,TGTGCCAGCTCACCACGGGGCCGGACAGGGGGCGCGGACACTGAAGCTTTCTTT,CASSPRGRTGGADTEAFF
TRBV27,TRBD2,TRBJ2-3,TGTGCCAGCAGTCCATCGATTAGCGGGAGTCGGGATACGCAGTATTTT,CASSPSISGSRDTQYF
TRBV2,TRBD2,TRBJ2-2,TGTGCCAGCAGTTCGCTAGCGGGGGGCCTGTATGTCGGGGAGCTGTTTTTT,CASSSLAGGLYVGELFF
TRBV30,NA,TRBJ1-1,TGTGCCTGGTCCGCGGGGACCAACACTGAAGCTTTCTTT,CAWSAGTNTEAFF
TRBV6-4,TRBD1,TRBJ2-7,TGTGCCAGCAGTGACTTATATCCGGGACAGGGCACCTACGAGCAGTACTTC,CASSDLYPGQGTYEQYF
TRBV10-3,TRBD1,TRBJ1-6,TGTGCCATCAGGGCGTCGGGACAGCTTAATTCACCCCTCCACTTT,CAIRASGQLNSPLHF
TRBV7-2,NA,TRBJ2-1,TGTGCCAGCAGCTCCGACAGGTACAATGAGCAGTTCTTC,CASSSDRYNEQFF
TRBV7-9,TRBD1,TRBJ2-3,TGTGCCAGCAGCCCCCGGGACAGGATGACGCAGTATTTT,CASSPRDRMTQYF
TRBV28,TRBD1,TRBJ2-7,TGTGCCAGCAGTTTACCGGGACAGATCTCCTACGAGCAGTACTTC,CASSLPGQISYEQYF
TRBV13,TRBD1,TRBJ1-4,TGTGCCAGCAGCTCGACAGGGGGCAATGAAAAACTGTTTTTT,CASSSTGGNEKLFF
TRBV6-1,NA,TRBJ2-1,TGTGCCAGCAGTCTATATAGCAATGAGCAGTTCTTC,CASSLYSNEQFF